The entry below gives a single TCR beta chain sequence along with its context. This sample is drawn from a study of PD-L1 blockade in urothelial cancer. Study-wide background: Patients initiated atezolizumab around 2014 at 1,200 mg intravenously every 3 weeks. Researchers found blood samples held a median of 141,255 T cells.

Enrolled patients showed locally advanced or metastatic urothelial carcinoma. Only in-frame clones appear in the TCRdb table, and some are missing; sequencing was by immunoSEQ multiplex PCR. In the table there are 45,000 to 60,000 clones, 70% to 90% of which are singletons. Germline V lookup: CDR1 LNHDA, CDR2 SQIVND (reference sequence). V was trimmed by 3 bases and J by 5 bases, leaving 16 bases between them. This CDR3 contains 15 residues. The material was PBMCs, obtained around atezolizumab (anti-PD-L1) treatment. The receptor comes from a man aged 55 to 70 with urothelial cancer. The chain joins TRBV19 to TRBJ1-2; D may be TRBD1 (6 bases). The CDR3 spells CASSIQGTLPYGYTF. The CDR3 DNA follows: TGTGCCAGTAGTATCCAGGGGACGCTCCCATATGGCTACACCTTC.